This TCR beta chain was sequenced during a study of T cells in Graves' hyperthyroidism and ophthalmopathy. TCR beta CDR3 region amplification was performed from RNA transcripts. The HTBI primer set served for first-round RT-PCR of the TCR CDR3. A single record per CDR3 protein comes from TCRdb applying MiXCR to the multiplex PCR reads. Of about 350,000 distinct CDR3 sequences in the sample, 15% to 20% were seen once. This clonotype was recorded at least ten times. Germline V CDR1 and CDR2: MNHEY, SMNVEV (reference sequence). The CDR3 runs 12 residues. V gave up 4 bases and J gave up 7 bases, with 10 bases separating them.

The J gene is TRBJ2-5, the V gene TRBV27, with D unclear. The sequence came from a woman aged 40 to 49 with Graves' ophthalmopathy. The sample was blood. CDR3 nucleotides: TGTGCCAGCAGTTCTTGGCTGGGGACCCAGTACTTC. Residues: CASSSWLGTQYF.